These 8 T cell receptor beta chains were all obtained from the same sample, sequenced in a study of OX40 agonist ivuxolimab in advanced cancers. Some clones are missing from TCRdb's copy, which holds only in-frame ones; the method was immunoSEQ multiplex PCR. Among nearly 80,000 clones, 70% to 90% were seen once, and the ten largest hold approximately 25%. Here the sequenced sample was CD4+ or CD8+ T cells sorted from blood, taken in a trial of the OX40 agonist ivuxolimab. The receptors here all came from an adult with an advanced solid tumor such as melanoma, head and neck, liver or kidney cancer.

J is TRBJ2-1 and V is TRBV5-6; D ambiguous. Germline V gives CDR1 SGHDT, CDR2 YYEEEE. The CDR3 sequence is 11 residues long. V was trimmed by 4 bases and J by 6 bases, leaving 5 bases between them. CDR3 sequence: CASSRTNEQFF. CDR3 nucleotide sequence: TGTGCCAGCAGCCGAACCAATGAGCAGTTCTTC.

The chain carries TRBV5-1 and TRBJ2-3; 7 bases line up with TRBD2. The CDR3 extends over 14 amino acids. Germline CDR1 SGHRS, CDR2 YFSETQ. J gave up 5 bases and V 0 bases, and 3 bases lay outside the gene matches. This chain's CDR3 is CASSLESSGDTQYF. The DNA of the CDR3 is TGCGCCAGCAGCTTGGAGTCTAGCGGAGATACGCAGTATTTT. Drawing the rest from reference TRBV5-1 and TRBJ2-3, the complete variable domain is KAGVTQTPRYLIKTRGQQVTLSCSPISGHRSVSWYQQTPGQGLQFLFEYFSETQRNKGNFPGRFSGRQFSNSRSEMNVSTLELGDSALYLCASSLESSGDTQYFGPGTRLTVL.

The rearrangement links TRBV28 to TRBJ2-1; D is undetermined. Per germline, CDR1 MDHEN and CDR2 SYDVKM. This CDR3 is 15 amino acids long. V lost 5 bases, J lost 8 bases, and 19 bases lay in between. The CDR3 sequence: CASSKSNPSNYEQFF. The CDR3 DNA sequence: TGTGCCAGCAGTAAGTCGAACCCATCAAACTATGAGCAGTTCTTC.

The CDR3 region has the DNA TGTGCCAGCAGCTTATGGGGTAACAATGAGCAGTTCTTC. This gives the protein CASSLWGNNEQFF. The chain is built from TRBV7-2 and TRBJ2-1; no clear D gene. CDR1 is SGHTA, CDR2 FQGNSA, per germline. The CDR3 covers 13 residues. V lost 2 bases, J lost 5 bases, and 7 bases lay in between.

This chain joins TRBV28 and TRBJ1-4, with 7 nucleotides matching TRBD1. V shed 5 bases, J shed 3 bases, and the junction held 6 bases outside the gene matches. Germline V gene lookup returns CDR1 MDHEN and CDR2 SYDVKM. The CDR3 spans 15 residues. This CDR3 is CASSTAGQSNEKLFF. CDR3 DNA sequence: TGTGCCAGCAGTACCGCGGGACAGTCTAATGAAAAACTGTTTTTT.

V and J are TRBV5-1 and TRBJ2-3, with 9 bases that match TRBD2. V shed 0 bases, J shed 1 base, and the junction held 0 bases outside the gene matches. This CDR3 region has 15 residues. Germline V CDR1 and CDR2: SGHRS, YFSETQ. The CDR3 nucleotides read TGCGCCAGCAGCTTGGGGACTAGCGGCACAGATACGCAGTATTTT. Protein: CASSLGTSGTDTQYF. Complete variable domain (other parts from reference TRBV5-1 and TRBJ2-3): KAGVTQTPRYLIKTRGQQVTLSCSPISGHRSVSWYQQTPGQGLQFLFEYFSETQRNKGNFPGRFSGRQFSNSRSEMNVSTLELGDSALYLCASSLGTSGTDTQYFGPGTRLTVL.

This rearrangement joins TRBV5-1 to TRBJ2-1; 13 positions match TRBD2. This CDR3 has 15 amino acids. The germline V gene encodes CDR1 SGHRS and CDR2 YFSETQ. With 4 bases clipped from V and 6 bases from J, the junction kept 4 bases outside the gene matches. CDR3 sequence reads: CASSEGLAGVNEQFF. CDR3 nucleotides: TGCGCCAGCAGCGAAGGACTAGCGGGAGTCAATGAGCAGTTCTTC.

This chain joins TRBV6-1 and TRBJ2-5; TRBD1 agrees at 9 bases. The last part of the DNA fits TRBJ2-7 better; the J call may be wrong. This CDR3 contains 16 residues. Per the germline V gene, CDR1 is MNHNS and CDR2 is SASEGT. CDR3 sequence: CASSEEFSGQGHEQYF. Here the CDR3 DNA reads TGTGCCAGCAGTGAAGAATTCTCGGGACAGGGCCACGAGCAGTACTTC.